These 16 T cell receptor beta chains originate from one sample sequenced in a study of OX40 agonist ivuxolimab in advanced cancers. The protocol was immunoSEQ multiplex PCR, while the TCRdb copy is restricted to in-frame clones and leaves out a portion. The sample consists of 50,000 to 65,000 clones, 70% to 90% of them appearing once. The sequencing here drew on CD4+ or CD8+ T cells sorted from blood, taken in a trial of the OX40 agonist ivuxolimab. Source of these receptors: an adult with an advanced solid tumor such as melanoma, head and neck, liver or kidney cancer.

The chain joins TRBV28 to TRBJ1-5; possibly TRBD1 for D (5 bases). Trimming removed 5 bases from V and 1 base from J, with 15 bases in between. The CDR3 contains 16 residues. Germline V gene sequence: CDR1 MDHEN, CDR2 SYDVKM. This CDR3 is CASSGSTGTSNQPQHF. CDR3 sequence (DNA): TGTGCCAGCAGTGGGTCAACGGGGACGAGCAATCAGCCCCAGCATTTT.

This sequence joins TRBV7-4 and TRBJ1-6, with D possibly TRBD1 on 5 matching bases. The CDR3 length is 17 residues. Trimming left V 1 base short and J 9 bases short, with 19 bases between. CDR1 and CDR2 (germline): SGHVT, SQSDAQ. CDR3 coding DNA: TGTGCCAGCAGCTTAGGGCTAGACAGCCCAAGGGGTTCACCCCTCCACTTT. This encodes CASSLGLDSPRGSPLHF.

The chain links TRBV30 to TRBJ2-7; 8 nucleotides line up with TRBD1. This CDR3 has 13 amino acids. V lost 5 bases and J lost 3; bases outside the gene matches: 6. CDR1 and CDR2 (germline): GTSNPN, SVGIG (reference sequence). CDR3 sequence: CAWQGQDNYEQYF. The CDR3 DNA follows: TGTGCCTGGCAGGGACAGGACAACTACGAGCAGTACTTC. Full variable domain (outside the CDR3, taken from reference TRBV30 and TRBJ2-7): SQTIHQWPATLVQPVGSPLSLECTVEGTSNPNLYWYRQAAGRGLQLLFYSVGIGQISSEVPQNLSASRPQDRQFILSSKKLLLSDSGFYLCAWQGQDNYEQYFGPGTRLTVT.

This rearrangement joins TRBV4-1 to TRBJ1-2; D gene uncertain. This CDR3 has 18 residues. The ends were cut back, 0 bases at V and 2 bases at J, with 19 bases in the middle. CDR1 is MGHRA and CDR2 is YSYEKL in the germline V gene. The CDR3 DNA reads TGCGCCAGCAGCCAAGATCCCTTACGGCAGCGAGGGAACTATGGCTACACCTTC. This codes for CASSQDPLRQRGNYGYTF.

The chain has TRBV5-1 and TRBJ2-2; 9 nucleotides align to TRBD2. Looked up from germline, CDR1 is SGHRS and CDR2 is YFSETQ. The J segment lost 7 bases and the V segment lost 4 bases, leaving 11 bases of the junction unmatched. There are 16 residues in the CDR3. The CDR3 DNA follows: TGCGCCAGCAGCCCGAACGGCGGGGGGGCCGGCGGGGAGCTGTTTTTT. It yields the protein CASSPNGGGAGGELFF.

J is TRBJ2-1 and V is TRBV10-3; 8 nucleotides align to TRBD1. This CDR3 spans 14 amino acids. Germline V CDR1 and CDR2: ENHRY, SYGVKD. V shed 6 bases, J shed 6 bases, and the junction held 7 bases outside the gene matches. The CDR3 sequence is CAISRTGQSNEQFF. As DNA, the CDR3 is TGTGCCATCAGCCGGACAGGGCAAAGCAATGAGCAGTTCTTC.

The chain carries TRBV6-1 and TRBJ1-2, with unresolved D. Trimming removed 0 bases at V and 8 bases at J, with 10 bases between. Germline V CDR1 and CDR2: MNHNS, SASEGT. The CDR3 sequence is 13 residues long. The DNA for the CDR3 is TGTGCCAGCAGTGAAGCCACGAGGACCGGCTACACCTTC. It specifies CASSEATRTGYTF.

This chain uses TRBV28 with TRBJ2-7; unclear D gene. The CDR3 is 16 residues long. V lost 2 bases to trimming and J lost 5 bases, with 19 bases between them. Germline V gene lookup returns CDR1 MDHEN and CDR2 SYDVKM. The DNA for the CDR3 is TGTGCCAGCAGTTTAACCACGAGACATTTCCCCAACGAGCAGTACTTC. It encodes CASSLTTRHFPNEQYF.

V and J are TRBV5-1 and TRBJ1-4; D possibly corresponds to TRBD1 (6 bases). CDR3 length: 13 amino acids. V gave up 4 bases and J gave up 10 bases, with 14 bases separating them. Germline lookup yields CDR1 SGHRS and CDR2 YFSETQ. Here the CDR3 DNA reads TGCGCCAGCAGCACGGACAGTTTTGTAAAACTGTTTTTT. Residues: CASSTDSFVKLFF.

The CDR3 loop is CASGRQGGGTDTQYF. CDR3 DNA sequence: TGTGCCAGCGGGCGGCAAGGGGGGGGCACAGATACGCAGTATTTT. This chain uses TRBV9 with TRBJ2-3; D is perhaps TRBD2 (7 bases). There are 15 residues in the CDR3. Between the trimmed V and J ends, which lost 7 bases and 1 base, there was a span of 16 bases. Germline loops: CDR1 SGDLS, CDR2 YYNGEE.

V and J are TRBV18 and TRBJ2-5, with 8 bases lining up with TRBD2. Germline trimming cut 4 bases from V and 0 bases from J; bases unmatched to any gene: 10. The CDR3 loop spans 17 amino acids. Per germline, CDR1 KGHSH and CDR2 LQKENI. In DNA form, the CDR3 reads TGTGCCAGCTCACTGGCGGGGAGCGGGGGCTACCAAGAGACCCAGTACTTC. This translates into CASSLAGSGGYQETQYF. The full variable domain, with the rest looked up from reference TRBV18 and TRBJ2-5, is NAGVMQNPRHLVRRRGQEARLRCSPMKGHSHVYWYRQLPEEGLKFMVYLQKENIIDESGMPKERFSAEFPKEGPSILRIQQVVRGDSAAYFCASSLAGSGGYQETQYFGPGTRLLVL.

For the CDR3, the DNA is TGTGCCAGCAGTTACGCCTCTAGTAGAGATACGCAGTATTTT. Residues: CASSYASSRDTQYF. The V gene is TRBV6-5, the J gene TRBJ2-3, with D unresolved. Trimming stripped 2 bases from V and 5 bases from J, with 11 bases between. The CDR3 length is 14 residues. Germline CDR1 MNHEY, CDR2 SVGAGI.

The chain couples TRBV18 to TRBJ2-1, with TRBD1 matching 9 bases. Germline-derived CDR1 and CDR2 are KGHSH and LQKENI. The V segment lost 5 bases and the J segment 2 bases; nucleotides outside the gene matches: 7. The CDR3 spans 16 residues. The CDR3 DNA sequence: TGTGCCAGCTCATCTCCGACAGGGGGACCCTACAATGAGCAGTTCTTC. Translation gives CASSSPTGGPYNEQFF.

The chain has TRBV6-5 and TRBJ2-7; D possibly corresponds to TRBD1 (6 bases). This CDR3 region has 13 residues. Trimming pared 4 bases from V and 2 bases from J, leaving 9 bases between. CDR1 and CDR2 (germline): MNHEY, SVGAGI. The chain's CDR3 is CASSWNRAYEQYF. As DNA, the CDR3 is TGTGCCAGCAGTTGGAACAGGGCCTACGAGCAGTACTTC.

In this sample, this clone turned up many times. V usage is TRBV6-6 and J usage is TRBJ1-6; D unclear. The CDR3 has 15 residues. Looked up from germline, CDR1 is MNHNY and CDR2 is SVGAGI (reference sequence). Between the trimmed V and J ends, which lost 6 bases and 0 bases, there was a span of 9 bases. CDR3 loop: CASSYGNSYNSPLHF. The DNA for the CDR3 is TGTGCCAGCAGCTACGGGAACTCCTATAATTCACCCCTCCACTTT.

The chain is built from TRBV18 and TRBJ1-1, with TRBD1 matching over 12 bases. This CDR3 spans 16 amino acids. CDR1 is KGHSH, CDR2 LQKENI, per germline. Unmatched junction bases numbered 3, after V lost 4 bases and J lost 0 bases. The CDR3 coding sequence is TGTGCCAGCTCACTGGGACAGGGGGCCTTGAACACTGAAGCTTTCTTT. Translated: CASSLGQGALNTEAFF. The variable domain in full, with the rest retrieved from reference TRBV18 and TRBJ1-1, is NAGVMQNPRHLVRRRGQEARLRCSPMKGHSHVYWYRQLPEEGLKFMVYLQKENIIDESGMPKERFSAEFPKEGPSILRIQQVVRGDSAAYFCASSLGQGALNTEAFFGQGTRLTVV.